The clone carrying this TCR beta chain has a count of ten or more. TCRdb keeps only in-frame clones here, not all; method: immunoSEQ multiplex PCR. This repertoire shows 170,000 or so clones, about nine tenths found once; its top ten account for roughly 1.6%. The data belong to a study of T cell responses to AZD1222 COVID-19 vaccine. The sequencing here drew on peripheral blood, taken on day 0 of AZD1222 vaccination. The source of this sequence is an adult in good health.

The chain's CDR3 is CASSLLTGEFLHF. The CDR3, as DNA: TGTGCCAGCAGTTTGCTCACAGGGGAGTTCCTCCACTTT. This sequence joins TRBV27 and TRBJ1-6; TRBD1 matches 7 bases. This CDR3 region has 13 residues. CDR1 MNHEY and CDR2 SMNVEV come from the germline V gene (reference sequence). V lost 3 bases to trimming and J lost 15 bases; unmatched junction nucleotides: 8.